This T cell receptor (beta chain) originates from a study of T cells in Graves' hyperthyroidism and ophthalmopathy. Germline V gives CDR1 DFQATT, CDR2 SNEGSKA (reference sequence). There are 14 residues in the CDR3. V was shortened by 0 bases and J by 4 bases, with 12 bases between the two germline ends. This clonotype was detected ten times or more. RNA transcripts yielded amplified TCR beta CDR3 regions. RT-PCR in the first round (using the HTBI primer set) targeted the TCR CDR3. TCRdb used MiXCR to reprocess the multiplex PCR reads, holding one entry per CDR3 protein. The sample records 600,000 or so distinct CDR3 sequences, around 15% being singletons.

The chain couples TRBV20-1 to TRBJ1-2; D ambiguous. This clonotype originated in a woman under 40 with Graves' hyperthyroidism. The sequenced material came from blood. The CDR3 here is CSARETFRGYGYTF. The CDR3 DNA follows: TGCAGTGCTAGAGAAACATTTCGGGGCTATGGCTACACCTTC.